This T cell receptor (beta chain) derives from a study of identical twins listed by TCRdb under 2016. About the investigation overall: To test whether fetal clonotypes persist, this study deep-sequenced TCR alpha and beta repertoires from monozygotic twins, from unrelated adults of various ages, and from cord blood. Replicate twin experiments were performed at different times using different library preparation protocols to rule out contamination. Here is what the overall study found, with its caveats: Fewer insertions were carried by abundant cord blood beta clonotypes; a weaker similar trend was observed in young adult naive repertoires, while no such trend was observed in memory repertoires. Compared with coincidental sharing between unrelated individuals, out-of-frame TCR alpha sequences shared between twins had an excess of sequences with low generation probability. In beta out-of-frame sequences, excess twin sharing was weaker, because having fewer shared sequences lowered the signal-to-noise ratio. Because the same donors could not be followed over many years, the conclusions depended on cross-sectional statistical analysis. In monozygotic twins, out-of-frame TCR alpha sharing was systematically underestimated by recombination models, although the models agreed with sharing between unrelated individuals. Invariant T cells such as MAIT and iNKT could partly confound zero-insertion analyses, though diverse VJ usage argued against this for most clonotypes.

Only healthy Caucasian donors were included. The twin cohort consisted of three pairs of female monozygotic twins, all aged roughly 18 to 30 years. CD4+ and CD8+ T cell populations were isolated with positive isolation kits from Invitrogen. Library preparation employed 5' RACE. Instrument on record: Illumina HiSeq 2000. Template switching added a universal primer binding site, and the final cDNA carried a unique molecular identifier that allowed TCR cDNA molecules to be counted accurately. Specific primers in the conserved constant-segment region were used to synthesize first-strand cDNA for the TCR alpha and beta chains. To control for contamination, every cDNA library was double barcoded, receiving both a SMART-Mk sample barcode and Illumina barcodes. TruSeq adapter sequences along with Illumina sample barcodes were introduced in two successive PCR steps. TCR alpha and beta cDNA libraries were sequenced on the Illumina HiSeq platform with custom primers. Processing in the source paper ran as follows. Raw reads were processed with MiGEC to extract unique molecular identifiers, and MiXCR was used to determine CDR3 positions. Recombination models were inferred per individual with the repgenHMM and IGoR tools using an EM algorithm. Shared clonotype analysis was performed with the tcR package in R, normalizing sharing by the product of cloneset sizes. To study raw recombination without the effects of thymic and clonal selection, out-of-frame nonproductive sequences were analyzed. TCRdb redid the processing of the public reads, applying fastp at Q25 and MiXCR, and retained in-frame beta chains. Every CDR3 protein is listed once, alongside the most common genes and DNA of its rows. TCRdb's processing, not the authors', yielded these V and J calls. The sample table lists hundreds of thousands of distinct CDR3 sequences, approximately 13% of them with a count of one. Clones ranked in the top ten supply roughly 7% of the sample.

Relative to germline, V is 5 bases shorter and J is 1 base shorter, with 13 bases between their ends. Looking up the germline V gene yields CDR1 SQVTM and CDR2 ANQGSEA. Measured from the cysteine to the phenylalanine, the CDR3 is 14 residues long. The DNA shown is the 42-base CDR3, in frame from base 1. Worth noting for this clonotype: Its antigen is still unknown. No base quality information exists; no much larger clone differs at one position.

A further study also used this sample, focusing on yellow fever vaccine responses in identical twins. The second paper states: The authors reported that the T cell response to vaccination in identical twins appeared partly convergent and partly personalized. In identical twins, the study followed T cell clones that responded to the vaccine with precision.

The rearranged chain carries TRBV29-1 and TRBJ2-3; the D segment might be TRBD1 or TRBD2, since each matches 6 bases. This receptor was identified in a woman aged 18-30 years in good health. The sample comprised CD8+ T cells sorted from blood. The nucleotides read TGCAGCGTTCAGGGGTGGGGGGGCACAGATACGCAGTATTTT. Its amino acids are CSVQGWGGTDTQYF.